The TCR beta chain under discussion was sequenced for a study of OX40 agonist ivuxolimab in advanced cancers. Study findings and constraints: Clonal expansion from baseline to week 6 occurred in both CD4+ and CD8+ T cells. Fewer expanded clones were found on average in CD4+ than in CD8+ T cells. Some nonresponders additionally presented with little normalized T-cell clonal expansion.

The germline CDR1 and CDR2 sequences are LNHDA and SQIVND (reference sequence). The V gene lost 7 bases and the J gene lost 3 bases, with 12 bases spanning the gap. CDR3 length: 13 residues. This clone appeared a few times. Its antigen remains unknown. Autoimmune disease history or systemic immunosuppression barred patients. The protocol was immunoSEQ multiplex PCR, while the TCRdb copy is restricted to in-frame clones and leaves out a portion. This sample has around 62,000 clones, with more than 75% found just once. The chain links TRBV19 to TRBJ1-1, with D unresolved. The sequence was collected from an adult with an advanced solid tumor such as melanoma, head and neck, liver or kidney cancer. Sequencing was performed on CD4+ or CD8+ T cells sorted from blood, taken in a trial of the OX40 agonist ivuxolimab. The CDR3 coding sequence is TGTGCCAGTATGAAGAGCTGGGACACTGAAGCTTTCTTT. Its protein product is CASMKSWDTEAFF.